The 6 T cell receptor beta chains reported below all come from one sample, sequenced in a study of blood T cell repertoires in COVID-19. The repertoire was sequenced with immunoSEQ multiplex PCR; TCRdb's copy has only in-frame clones and lacks some. The table shows under 500,000 clones, with nearly 90% occurring only once. Sequencing was carried out using PBMCs or T cells enriched from blood (not recorded which). The receptor set was obtained from a woman under 30 with acute COVID-19.

The chain employs TRBV3-1 (or the pseudogene TRBV3-2) and TRBJ1-2; no reliable D call. V was shortened by 4 bases and J by 8 bases, with 8 bases between the two germline ends. CDR3 length: 11 residues. CDR1 and CDR2 (germline): LGHDT, YNNKEL (reference sequence). The CDR3: CASSLRGGYTF. The CDR3 DNA reads TGTGCCAGCAGCCTCCGGGGAGGCTACACCTTC.

J is TRBJ1-5 and V is TRBV28; 7 bases line up with TRBD1. This CDR3 region has 14 residues. Unmatched junction bases numbered 6, after V lost 8 bases and J lost 2 bases. CDR1 and CDR2 (germline): MDHEN, SYDVKM. The CDR3 nucleotides read TGTGCCAGCGCTCAAGACAGGGGCAATCAGCCCCAGCATTTT. Translated, it gives CASAQDRGNQPQHF.

The gene calls are TRBV5-6 and TRBJ2-7; maybe TRBD2 (7 bases). The CDR3 is 16 residues long. V lost 4 bases to trimming and J lost 1 base, with 18 bases between them. The germline V gene has CDR1 SGHDT and CDR2 YYEEEE. The CDR3 loop is CASSPPGGLKSYEQYF. DNA of the CDR3: TGTGCCAGCAGCCCCCCCGGGGGGCTTAAGTCCTACGAGCAGTACTTC.

The rearrangement joins TRBV9 to TRBJ1-5; weak D call: TRBD1 (5 bases). CDR3 length: 15 amino acids. V lost 0 bases and J 5 bases, leaving 12 bases between the germline ends. Germline V gene data show CDR1 as SGDLS and CDR2 as YYNGEE. Here the CDR3 DNA reads TGTGCCAGCAGCGTAGGGGGCCTCCCCTATCAGCCCCAGCATTTT. As protein: CASSVGGLPYQPQHF.

This chain's CDR3 is CASSPQGGKQFF. CDR3 bases: TGTGCCAGCAGCCCACAGGGGGGAAAGCAGTTCTTC. This chain joins TRBV21-1 and TRBJ2-1; TRBD1 reflects the table's D call only, with no check against the DNA. TRBV21-1 is noted as a pseudogene. The CDR3 consists of 12 residues.

The J gene is TRBJ1-5, the V gene TRBV10-3; 7 nucleotides align to TRBD1. Germline loops: CDR1 ENHRY, CDR2 SYGVKD. After removal of 3 bases from V and 7 bases from J, the junction contained 6 bases not matched to a gene. This CDR3 region has 14 residues. The CDR3 is CAISDSRGKQPQHF. The DNA of the CDR3 is TGTGCCATCAGTGATTCCAGGGGGAAACAGCCCCAGCATTTT.